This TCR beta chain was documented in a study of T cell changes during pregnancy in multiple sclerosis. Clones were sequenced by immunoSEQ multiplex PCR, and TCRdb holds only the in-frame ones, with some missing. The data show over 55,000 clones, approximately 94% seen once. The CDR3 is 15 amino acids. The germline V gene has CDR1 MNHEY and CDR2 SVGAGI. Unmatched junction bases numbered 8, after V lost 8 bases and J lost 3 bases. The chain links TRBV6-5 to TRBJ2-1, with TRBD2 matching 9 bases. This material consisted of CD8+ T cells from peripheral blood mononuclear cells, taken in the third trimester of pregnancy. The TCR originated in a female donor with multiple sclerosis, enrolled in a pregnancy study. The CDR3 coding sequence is TGTGCCAGCCAGACCGGGACTAGCCGCTACAATGAGCAGTTCTTC. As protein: CASQTGTSRYNEQFF.